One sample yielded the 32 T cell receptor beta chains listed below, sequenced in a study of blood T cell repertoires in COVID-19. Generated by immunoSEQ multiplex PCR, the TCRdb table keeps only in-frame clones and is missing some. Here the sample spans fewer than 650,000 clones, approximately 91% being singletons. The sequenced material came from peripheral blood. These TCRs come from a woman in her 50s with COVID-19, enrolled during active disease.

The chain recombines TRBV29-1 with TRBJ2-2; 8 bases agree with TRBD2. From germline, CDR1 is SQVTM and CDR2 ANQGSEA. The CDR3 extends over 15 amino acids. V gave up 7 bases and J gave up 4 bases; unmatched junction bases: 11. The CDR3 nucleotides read TGCAGCGCCCGTCGGGGGGGCCCGGGCACCGGGGAGCTGTTTTTT. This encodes CSARRGGPGTGELFF.

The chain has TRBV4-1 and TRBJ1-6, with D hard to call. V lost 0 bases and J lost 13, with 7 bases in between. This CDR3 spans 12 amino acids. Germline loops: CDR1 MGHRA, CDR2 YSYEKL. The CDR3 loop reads CASSQDPFPLHF. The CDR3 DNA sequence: TGCGCCAGCAGCCAAGATCCTTTCCCCCTCCACTTT.

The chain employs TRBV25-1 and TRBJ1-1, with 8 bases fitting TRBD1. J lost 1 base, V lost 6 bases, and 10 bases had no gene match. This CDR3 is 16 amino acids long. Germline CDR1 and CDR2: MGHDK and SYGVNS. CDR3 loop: CASSLHGGQGNTEAFF. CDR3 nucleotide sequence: TGTGCCAGCAGCCTCCACGGCGGACAGGGGAACACTGAAGCTTTCTTT.

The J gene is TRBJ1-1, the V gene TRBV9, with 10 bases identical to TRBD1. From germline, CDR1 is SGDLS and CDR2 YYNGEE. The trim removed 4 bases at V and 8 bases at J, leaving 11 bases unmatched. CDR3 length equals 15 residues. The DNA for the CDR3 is TGTGCCAGCAGCTCCTACCCCGACAGGGGGCGCGAAGCTTTCTTT. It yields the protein CASSSYPDRGREAFF.

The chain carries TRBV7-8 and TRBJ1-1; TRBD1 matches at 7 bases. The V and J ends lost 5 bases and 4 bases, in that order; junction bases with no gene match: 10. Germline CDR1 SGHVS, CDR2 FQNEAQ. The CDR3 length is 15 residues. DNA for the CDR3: TGTGCCAGCAGCCCCCGGGACAGTCCTTCCACTGAAGCTTTCTTT. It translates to CASSPRDSPSTEAFF.

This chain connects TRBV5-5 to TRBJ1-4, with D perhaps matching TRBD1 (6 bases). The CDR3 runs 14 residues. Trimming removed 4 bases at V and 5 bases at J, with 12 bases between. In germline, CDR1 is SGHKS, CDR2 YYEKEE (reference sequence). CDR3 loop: CASSQGRANEKLFF. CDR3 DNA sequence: TGTGCCAGCAGCCAGGGGAGGGCCAATGAAAAACTGTTTTTT. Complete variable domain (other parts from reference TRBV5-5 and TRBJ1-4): DAGVTQSPTHLIKTRGQQVTLRCSPISGHKSVSWYQQVLGQGPQFIFQYYEKEERGRGNFPDRFSARQFPNYSSELNVNALLLGDSALYLCASSQGRANEKLFFGSGTQLSVL.

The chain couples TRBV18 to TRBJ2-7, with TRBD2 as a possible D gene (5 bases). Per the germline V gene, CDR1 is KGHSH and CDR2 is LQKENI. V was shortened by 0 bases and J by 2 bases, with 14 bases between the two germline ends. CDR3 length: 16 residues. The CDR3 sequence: CASSPPWGEGAYEQYF. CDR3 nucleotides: TGTGCCAGCTCACCACCGTGGGGAGAGGGTGCCTACGAGCAGTACTTC.

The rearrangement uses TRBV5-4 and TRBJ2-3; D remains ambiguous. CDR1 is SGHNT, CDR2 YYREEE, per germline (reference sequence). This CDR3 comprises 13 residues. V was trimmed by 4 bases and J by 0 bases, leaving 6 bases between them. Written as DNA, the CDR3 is TGTGCCAGCAGCAGCACTAGCACAGATACGCAGTATTTT. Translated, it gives CASSSTSTDTQYF.

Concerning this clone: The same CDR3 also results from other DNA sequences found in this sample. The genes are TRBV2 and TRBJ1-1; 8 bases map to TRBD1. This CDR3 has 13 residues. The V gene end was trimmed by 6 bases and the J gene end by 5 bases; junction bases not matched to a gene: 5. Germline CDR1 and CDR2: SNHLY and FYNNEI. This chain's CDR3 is CASRGTGGTEAFF. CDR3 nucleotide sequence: TGTGCCAGCAGGGGGACAGGCGGAACTGAAGCTTTCTTT.

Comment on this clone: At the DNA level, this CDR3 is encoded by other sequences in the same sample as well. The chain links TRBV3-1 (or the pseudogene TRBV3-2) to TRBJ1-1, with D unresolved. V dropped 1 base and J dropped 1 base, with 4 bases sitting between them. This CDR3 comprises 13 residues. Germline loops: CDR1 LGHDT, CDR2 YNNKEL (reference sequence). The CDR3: CASSQVRNTEAFF. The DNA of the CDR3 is TGTGCCAGCAGCCAAGTGCGGAACACTGAAGCTTTCTTT.

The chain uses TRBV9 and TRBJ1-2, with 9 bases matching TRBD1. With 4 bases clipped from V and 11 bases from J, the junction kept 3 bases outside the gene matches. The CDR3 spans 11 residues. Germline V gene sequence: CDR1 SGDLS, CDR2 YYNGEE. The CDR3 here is CASSSGTGYTF. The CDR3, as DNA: TGTGCCAGCAGCTCCGGGACAGGGTACACCTTC.

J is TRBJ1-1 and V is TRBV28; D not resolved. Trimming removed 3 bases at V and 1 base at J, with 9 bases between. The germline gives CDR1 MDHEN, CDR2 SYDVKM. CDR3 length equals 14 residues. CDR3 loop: CASSFGRANTEAFF. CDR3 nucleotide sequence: TGTGCCAGCAGTTTCGGTCGAGCGAACACTGAAGCTTTCTTT.

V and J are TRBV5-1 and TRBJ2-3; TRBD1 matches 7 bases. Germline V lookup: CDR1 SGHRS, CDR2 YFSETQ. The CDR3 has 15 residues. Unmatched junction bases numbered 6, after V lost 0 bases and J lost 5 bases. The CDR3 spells CASSLDRGRVDTQYF. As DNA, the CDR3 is TGCGCCAGCAGCTTGGATAGGGGGCGCGTAGATACGCAGTATTTT.

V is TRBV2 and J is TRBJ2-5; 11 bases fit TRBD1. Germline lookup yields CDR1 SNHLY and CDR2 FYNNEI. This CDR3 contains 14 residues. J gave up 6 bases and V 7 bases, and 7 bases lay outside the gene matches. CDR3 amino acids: CASILGTGGKTQYF. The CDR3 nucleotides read TGTGCCAGCATCCTTGGGACAGGGGGAAAGACCCAGTACTTC.

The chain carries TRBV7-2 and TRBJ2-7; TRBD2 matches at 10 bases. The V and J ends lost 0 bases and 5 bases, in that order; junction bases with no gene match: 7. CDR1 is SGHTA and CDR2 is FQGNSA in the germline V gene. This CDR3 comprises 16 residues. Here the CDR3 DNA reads TGTGCCAGCAGCTTAGCGAGTAGCGGGGGGCTAGACGAGCAGTACTTC. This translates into CASSLASSGGLDEQYF.

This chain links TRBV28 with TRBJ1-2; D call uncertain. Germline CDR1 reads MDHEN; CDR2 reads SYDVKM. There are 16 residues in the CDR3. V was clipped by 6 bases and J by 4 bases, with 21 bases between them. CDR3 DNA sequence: TGTGCCAGCAGCCCGCTCCCCCCTGCTGAGGGCTATGGCTACACCTTC. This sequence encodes CASSPLPPAEGYGYTF.

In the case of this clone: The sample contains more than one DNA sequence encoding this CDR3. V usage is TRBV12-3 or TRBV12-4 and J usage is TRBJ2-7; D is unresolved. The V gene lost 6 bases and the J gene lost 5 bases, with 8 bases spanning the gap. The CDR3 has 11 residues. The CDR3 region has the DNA TGTGCCAGCAGCCTCCTCCACGAGCAGTACTTC. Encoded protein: CASSLLHEQYF.

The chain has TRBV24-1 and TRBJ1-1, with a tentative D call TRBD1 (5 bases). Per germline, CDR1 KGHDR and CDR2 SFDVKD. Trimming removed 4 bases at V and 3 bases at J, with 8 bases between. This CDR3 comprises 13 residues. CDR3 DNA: TGTGCCACCAGTGAGGGCAGGGACACTGAAGCTTTCTTT. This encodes CATSEGRDTEAFF.

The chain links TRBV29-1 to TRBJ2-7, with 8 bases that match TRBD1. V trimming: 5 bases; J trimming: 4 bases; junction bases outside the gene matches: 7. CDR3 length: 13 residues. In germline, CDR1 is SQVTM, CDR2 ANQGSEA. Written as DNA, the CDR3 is TGCAGCGTTTCCGGGACAGGACATTACGAGCAGTACTTC. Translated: CSVSGTGHYEQYF.

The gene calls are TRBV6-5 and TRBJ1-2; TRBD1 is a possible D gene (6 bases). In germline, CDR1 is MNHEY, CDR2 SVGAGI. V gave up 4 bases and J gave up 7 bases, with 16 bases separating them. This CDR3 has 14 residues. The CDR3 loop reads CASSSSTGLTGYTF. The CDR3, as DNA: TGTGCCAGCAGTTCCTCGACAGGCCTTACTGGCTACACCTTC.

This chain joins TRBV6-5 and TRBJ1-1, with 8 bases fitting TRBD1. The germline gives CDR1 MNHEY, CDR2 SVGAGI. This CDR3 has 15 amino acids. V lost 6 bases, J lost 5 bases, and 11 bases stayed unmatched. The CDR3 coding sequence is TGTGCCAGCAGACCAGGGGGCGCGGATCCTACTGAAGCTTTCTTT. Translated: CASRPGGADPTEAFF.

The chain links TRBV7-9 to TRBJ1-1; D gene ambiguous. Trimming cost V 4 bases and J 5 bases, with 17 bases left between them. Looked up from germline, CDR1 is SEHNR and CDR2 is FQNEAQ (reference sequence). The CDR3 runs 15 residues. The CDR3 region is CASSSFRGQETEAFF. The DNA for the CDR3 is TGTGCCAGCAGCTCCTTTCGAGGGCAGGAGACTGAAGCTTTCTTT.

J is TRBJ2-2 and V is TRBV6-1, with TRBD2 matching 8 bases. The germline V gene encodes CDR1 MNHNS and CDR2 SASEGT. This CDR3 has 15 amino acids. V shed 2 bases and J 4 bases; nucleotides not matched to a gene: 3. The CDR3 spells CASSELAGTTGELFF. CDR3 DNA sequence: TGTGCCAGCAGTGAATTAGCGGGGACCACCGGGGAGCTGTTTTTT.

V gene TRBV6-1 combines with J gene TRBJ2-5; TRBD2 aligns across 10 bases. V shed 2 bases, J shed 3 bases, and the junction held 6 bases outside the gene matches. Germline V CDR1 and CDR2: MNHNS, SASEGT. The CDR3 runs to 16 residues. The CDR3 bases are TGTGCCAGCAGTGAAAAGCTAGCGGGGGTGAAAGAGACCCAGTACTTC. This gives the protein CASSEKLAGVKETQYF.

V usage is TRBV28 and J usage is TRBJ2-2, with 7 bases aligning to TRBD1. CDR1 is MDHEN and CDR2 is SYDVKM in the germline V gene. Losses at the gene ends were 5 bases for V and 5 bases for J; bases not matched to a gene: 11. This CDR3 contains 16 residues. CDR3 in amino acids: CASSKRTGRPTGELFF. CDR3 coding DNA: TGTGCCAGCAGTAAACGGACAGGCCGGCCGACCGGGGAGCTGTTTTTT.

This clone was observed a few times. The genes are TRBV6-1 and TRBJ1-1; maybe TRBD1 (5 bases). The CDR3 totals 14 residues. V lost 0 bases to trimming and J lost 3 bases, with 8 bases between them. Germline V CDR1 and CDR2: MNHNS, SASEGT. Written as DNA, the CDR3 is TGTGCCAGCAGTGAAGCCAGACAGTACACTGAAGCTTTCTTT. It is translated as CASSEARQYTEAFF.

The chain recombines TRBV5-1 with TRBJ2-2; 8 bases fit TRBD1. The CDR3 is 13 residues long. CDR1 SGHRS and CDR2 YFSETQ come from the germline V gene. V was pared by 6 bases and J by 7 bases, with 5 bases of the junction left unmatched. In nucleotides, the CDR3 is TGCGCCAGCAACAGGGGGATGAGCGGGGAGCTGTTTTTT. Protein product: CASNRGMSGELFF. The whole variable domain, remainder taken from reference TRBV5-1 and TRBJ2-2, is KAGVTQTPRYLIKTRGQQVTLSCSPISGHRSVSWYQQTPGQGLQFLFEYFSETQRNKGNFPGRFSGRQFSNSRSEMNVSTLELGDSALYLCASNRGMSGELFFGEGSRLTVL.

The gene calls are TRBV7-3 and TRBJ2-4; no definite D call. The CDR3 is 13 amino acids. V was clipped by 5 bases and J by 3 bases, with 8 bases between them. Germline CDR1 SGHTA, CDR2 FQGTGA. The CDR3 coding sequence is TGTGCCAGCAGCCCAGATGGCAAAAACATTCAGTACTTC. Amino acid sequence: CASSPDGKNIQYF.

CDR3 residues: CASSLVGARETQYF. The CDR3, as DNA: TGCGCCAGCAGCTTGGTAGGGGCGCGAGAGACCCAGTACTTC. The chain uses TRBV5-1 and TRBJ2-5; D may be TRBD1 (5 bases). This CDR3 contains 14 residues. Germline V gives CDR1 SGHRS, CDR2 YFSETQ. The V gene lost 0 bases and the J gene lost 4 bases, with 10 bases spanning the gap.

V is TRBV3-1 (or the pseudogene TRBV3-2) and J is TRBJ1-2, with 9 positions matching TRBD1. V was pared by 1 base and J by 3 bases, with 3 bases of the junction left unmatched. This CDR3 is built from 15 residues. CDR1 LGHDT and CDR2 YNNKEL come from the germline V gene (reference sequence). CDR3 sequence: CASSQGRQGDYGYTF. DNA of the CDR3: TGTGCCAGCAGCCAAGGCAGACAGGGGGACTATGGCTACACCTTC.

The CDR3 DNA reads TGTGCCAGCAGTGATTCGCTAGCCGAGGGGTTCTTC. Translation gives CASSDSLAEGFF. The chain carries TRBV2 and TRBJ2-1; D possibly corresponds to TRBD2 (5 bases). The CDR3 contains 12 residues. Germline values: CDR1 SNHLY, CDR2 FYNNEI. Trimming took 3 bases from V and 15 from J, leaving 15 bases between them.

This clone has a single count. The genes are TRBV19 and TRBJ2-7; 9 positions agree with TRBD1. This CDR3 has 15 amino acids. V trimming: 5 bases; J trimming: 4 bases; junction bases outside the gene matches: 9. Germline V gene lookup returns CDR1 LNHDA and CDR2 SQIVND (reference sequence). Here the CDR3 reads CASSPGTGREYEQYF. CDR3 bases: TGTGCCAGTAGTCCCGGGACAGGGAGGGAGTACGAGCAGTACTTC.